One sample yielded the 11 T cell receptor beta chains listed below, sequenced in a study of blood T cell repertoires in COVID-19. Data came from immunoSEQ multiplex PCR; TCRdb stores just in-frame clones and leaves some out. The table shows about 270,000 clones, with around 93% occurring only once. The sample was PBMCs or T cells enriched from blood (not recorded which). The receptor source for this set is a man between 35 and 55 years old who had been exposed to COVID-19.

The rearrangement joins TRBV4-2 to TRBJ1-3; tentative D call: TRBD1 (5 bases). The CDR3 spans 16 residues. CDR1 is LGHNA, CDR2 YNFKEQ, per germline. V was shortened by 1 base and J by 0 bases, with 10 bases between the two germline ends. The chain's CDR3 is CASSQVGHSSGNTIYF. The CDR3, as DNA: TGTGCCAGCAGCCAAGTGGGGCACAGCTCTGGAAACACCATATATTTT.

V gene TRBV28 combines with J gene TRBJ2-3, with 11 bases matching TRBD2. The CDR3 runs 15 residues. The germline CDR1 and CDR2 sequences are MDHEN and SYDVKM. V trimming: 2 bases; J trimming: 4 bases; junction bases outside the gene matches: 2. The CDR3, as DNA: TGTGCCAGCAGTTTAGTAGCGGGAGGGCCAGATACGCAGTATTTT. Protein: CASSLVAGGPDTQYF.

The DNA for the CDR3 is TGTGCCAGCAGTGAAGCTTCGAGGGCTGAAGATACGCAGTATTTT. Amino acids: CASSEASRAEDTQYF. The V call is TRBV6-1, the J call TRBJ2-3; tentative D call: TRBD2 (5 bases). The CDR3 covers 15 residues. The germline CDR1 and CDR2 sequences are MNHNS and SASEGT. The ends were cut back, 0 bases at V and 5 bases at J, with 12 bases in the middle.

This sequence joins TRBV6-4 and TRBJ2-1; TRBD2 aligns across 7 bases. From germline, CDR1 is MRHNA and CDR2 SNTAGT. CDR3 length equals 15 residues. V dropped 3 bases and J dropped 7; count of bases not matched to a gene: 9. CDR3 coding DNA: TGTGCCAGCAGTGAAAAGTGGAGCGGGGTTAATGAGCAGTTCTTC. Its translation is CASSEKWSGVNEQFF.

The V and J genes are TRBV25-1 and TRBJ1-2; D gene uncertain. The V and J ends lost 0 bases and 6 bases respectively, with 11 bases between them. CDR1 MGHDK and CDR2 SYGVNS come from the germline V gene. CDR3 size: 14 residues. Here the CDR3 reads CASSEYPGSHGYTF. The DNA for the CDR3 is TGTGCCAGCAGTGAATACCCGGGATCGCATGGCTACACCTTC.

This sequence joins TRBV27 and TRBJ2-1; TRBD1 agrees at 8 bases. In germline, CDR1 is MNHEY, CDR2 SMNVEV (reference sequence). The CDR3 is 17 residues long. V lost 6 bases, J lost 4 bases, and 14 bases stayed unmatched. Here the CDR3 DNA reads TGTGCCAGCAGAGCTTCAGGGGGCCCTACCTATTACAATGAGCAGTTCTTC. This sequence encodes CASRASGGPTYYNEQFF.

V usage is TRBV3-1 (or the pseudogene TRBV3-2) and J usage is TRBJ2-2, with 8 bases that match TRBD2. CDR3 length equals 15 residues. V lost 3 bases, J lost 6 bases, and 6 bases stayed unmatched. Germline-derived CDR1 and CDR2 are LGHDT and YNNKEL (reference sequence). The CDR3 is CASSQSGSSPGELFF. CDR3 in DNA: TGTGCCAGCAGCCAGAGCGGGAGCTCCCCCGGGGAGCTGTTTTTT.

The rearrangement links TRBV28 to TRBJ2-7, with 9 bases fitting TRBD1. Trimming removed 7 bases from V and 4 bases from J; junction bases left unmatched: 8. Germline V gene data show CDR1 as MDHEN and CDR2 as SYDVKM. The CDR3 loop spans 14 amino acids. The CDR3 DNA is TGTGCCAGCACCCCTGGACAGGGGAGGTACGAGCAGTACTTC. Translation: CASTPGQGRYEQYF.

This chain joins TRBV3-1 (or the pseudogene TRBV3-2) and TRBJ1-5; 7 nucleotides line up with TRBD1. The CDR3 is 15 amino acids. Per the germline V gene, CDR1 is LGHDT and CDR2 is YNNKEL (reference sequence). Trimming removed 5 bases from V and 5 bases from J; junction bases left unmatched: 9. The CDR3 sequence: CASSADREEDQPQHF. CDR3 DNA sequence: TGTGCCAGCAGCGCAGACAGGGAGGAGGATCAGCCCCAGCATTTT.

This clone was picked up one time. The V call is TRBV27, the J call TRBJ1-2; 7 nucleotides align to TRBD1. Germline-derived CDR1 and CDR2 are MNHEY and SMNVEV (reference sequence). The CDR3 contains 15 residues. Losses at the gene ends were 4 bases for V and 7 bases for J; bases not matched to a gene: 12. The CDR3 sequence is CASSSQQGLRSGYTF. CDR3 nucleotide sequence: TGTGCCAGCAGTTCTCAACAGGGGCTCAGGAGTGGCTACACCTTC.

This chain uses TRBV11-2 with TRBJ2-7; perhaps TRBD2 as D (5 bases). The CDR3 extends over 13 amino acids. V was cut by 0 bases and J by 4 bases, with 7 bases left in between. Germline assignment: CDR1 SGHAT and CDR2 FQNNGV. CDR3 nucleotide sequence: TGTGCCAGCAGCTTAGACAGACTATACGAGCAGTACTTC. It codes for CASSLDRLYEQYF.